These 5 T cell receptor beta chains were sequenced from one sample in a study of cytomegalovirus exposure and HLA in healthy donors. PCR used 60 Vbeta primers and 13 Jbeta primers. The repertoire was sequenced with immunoSEQ multiplex PCR; TCRdb's copy has only in-frame clones and lacks some. This sample has 150,000 to 200,000 clones, with roughly four fifths found just once. Source material: PBMCs. Every receptor here comes from a young woman in good health and CMV-seropositive.

Only a few counts were recorded for this clone. The chain employs TRBV5-4 and TRBJ2-3, with 10 bases lining up with TRBD1. CDR1 is SGHNT, CDR2 YYREEE, per germline (reference sequence). Trimming cost V 4 bases and J 4 bases; bases outside gene matches: 9. CDR3 length equals 16 residues. CDR3: CASSPPPGQGSDTQYF. The CDR3 nucleotides read TGTGCCAGCAGCCCTCCCCCGGGACAGGGGTCAGATACGCAGTATTTT. Filled out from reference TRBV5-4 and TRBJ2-3, the complete variable domain reads ETGVTQSPTHLIKTRGQQVTLRCSSQSGHNTVSWYQQALGQGPQFIFQYYREEENGRGNFPPRFSGLQFPNYSSELNVNALELDDSALYLCASSPPPGQGSDTQYFGPGTRLTVL.

The chain is built from TRBV4-1 and TRBJ1-1; D is undetermined. Trimming took off 4 bases at V and 6 bases at J, with 15 bases between the two ends. The V gene's germline CDR1 is MGHRA and CDR2 YSYEKL. This CDR3 contains 14 residues. CDR3 in amino acids: CASSRVGGRAEAFF. CDR3 DNA sequence: TGCGCCAGCAGCCGGGTGGGTGGTCGGGCTGAAGCTTTCTTT.

The chain has TRBV7-5 and TRBJ1-6. TRBV7-5 is assigned pseudogene status. The CDR3 spans 12 residues. The CDR3 sequence is CVRSLSSSPLHF. The CDR3 DNA reads as TGTGTCAGAAGCTTAAGCTCTTCACCCCTCCACTTT.

The rearrangement links TRBV5-4 to TRBJ2-5; a possible D gene is TRBD1 (6 bases). Looked up from germline, CDR1 is SGHNT and CDR2 is YYREEE (reference sequence). The CDR3 totals 14 residues. The ends were cut back, 3 bases at V and 5 bases at J, with 14 bases in the middle. In nucleotides, the CDR3 is TGTGCCAGCAGCTCCCAACAGGGTTGGGAGACCCAGTACTTC. This encodes CASSSQQGWETQYF.

This clone showed up just once. The chain recombines TRBV7-3 with TRBJ1-4, with 8 bases aligning to TRBD1. The CDR3 spans 15 residues. Germline-derived CDR1 and CDR2 are SGHTA and FQGTGA. V lost 6 bases, J lost 12 bases, and 15 bases stayed unmatched. The DNA for the CDR3 is TGTGCCAGCAGTCAGCTCTCCGGGACAGGAGGGGAACTGTTTTTT. It codes for CASSQLSGTGGELFF.